Described below is a single T cell receptor beta chain sequence and its context. The authors prepared UMI-labeled TRB cDNA libraries by 5' RACE. Reanalyzing the 5' RACE reads, TCRdb keeps one entry per CDR3 protein, without DNA. The sample table includes about 40,000 distinct CDR3 sequences. The sample comes from a study of CXCR3-negative and CXCR3-positive naive CD8 T cells. The TCR originated in a human donor in good health. Some clones in this sample may be carry-over from other donors' samples. The sample taken for sequencing was memory CD8+ T cells from blood.

The CDR3 is CASSLPGTSGNQETQYF. The gene calls are TRBV7-2 and TRBJ2-5; TCRdb outputs TRBD2, but without DNA this stays unchecked. Germline values: CDR1 SGHTA, CDR2 FQGNSA. CDR3 length equals 17 residues. Looking up the rest from reference TRBV7-2 and TRBJ2-5 gives the full variable domain: GAGVSQSPSNKVTEKGKDVELRCDPISGHTALYWYRQSLGQGLEFLIYFQGNSAPDKSGLPSDRFSAERTGGSVSTLTIQRTQQEDSAVYLCASSLPGTSGNQETQYFGPGTRLLVL.